Following are 20 T cell receptor beta chains from one sample sequenced in a study of T-cell reconstitution after alpha-beta-depleted transplantation in children. Using unique molecular identifiers, the investigators prepared the TCRbeta library. TCRdb ran MiXCR on the PCR reads and lists one entry per CDR3 protein. The profile shows 550,000 to 600,000 distinct CDR3 sequences, about 23% of them singletons. Sequences were derived from PBMCs, mostly from graft donor cells, sampled 360 days after TCRalphabeta/CD19-depleted stem cell transplant. Receptor source: a boy under two years old who had a stem cell transplant for acute myeloid leukemia, so the T cells may come from the graft donor.

The CDR3 DNA is TGTGCCAGCAGCTTAATGCCCGTCTCGACCCCCTACAATGAGCAGTTCTTC. Protein product: CASSLMPVSTPYNEQFF. J is TRBJ2-1 and V is TRBV7-9, with D unclear. Germline lookup yields CDR1 SEHNR and CDR2 FQNEAQ (reference sequence). The CDR3 sequence is 17 residues long. The V and J ends lost 2 bases and 2 bases respectively, with 16 bases between them.

This clonotype was detected many times. The chain uses TRBV7-9 and TRBJ1-3; no reliable D call. V was pared by 5 bases and J by 0 bases, with 17 bases between. This CDR3 is built from 17 residues. The germline V gene encodes CDR1 SEHNR and CDR2 FQNEAQ (reference sequence). CDR3 DNA: TGTGCCAGCAGCCTCCCCATCGTGAAACCCTCTGGAAACACCATATATTTT. Protein sequence: CASSLPIVKPSGNTIYF.

This chain connects TRBV7-2 to TRBJ2-3; TRBD2 might be the D (6 bases). The germline V gene encodes CDR1 SGHTA and CDR2 FQGNSA. CDR3 size: 13 residues. The V gene lost 5 bases and the J gene lost 6 bases, with 12 bases spanning the gap. CDR3 nucleotide sequence: TGTGCCAGCAGCCCCCGGGGGTTGGATACGCAGTATTTT. Protein product: CASSPRGLDTQYF.

The rearrangement uses TRBV10-3 and TRBJ2-7, with 9 bases aligning to TRBD1. With 6 bases clipped from V and 5 bases from J, the junction kept 5 bases outside the gene matches. Germline CDR1 is ENHRY and CDR2 is SYGVKD. The CDR3 consists of 13 residues. CDR3 DNA: TGTGCCATCAGGAGGGACAGGGAGGACGAGCAGTACTTC. This codes for CAIRRDREDEQYF.

Ten or more counts support this clonotype. This chain joins TRBV2 and TRBJ2-1, with D perhaps matching TRBD2 (5 bases). V was cut by 3 bases and J by 6 bases, with 9 bases left in between. CDR1 is SNHLY and CDR2 is FYNNEI in the germline V gene. This CDR3 contains 13 residues. The CDR3 region has the DNA TGTGCCAGCAGTGATGACGGGATCAATGAGCAGTTCTTC. Residues: CASSDDGINEQFF. The complete variable domain, with remaining parts taken from reference TRBV2 and TRBJ2-1, reads EPEVTQTPSHQVTQMGQEVILRCVPISNHLYFYWYRQILGQKVEFLVSFYNNEISEKSEIFDDQFSVERPDGSNFTLKIRSTKLEDSAMYFCASSDDGINEQFFGPGTRLTVL.

The chain employs TRBV6-5 and TRBJ2-3; D assignment may be TRBD1 or TRBD2 (5 bases each). The V end was cut by 5 bases, the J end by 6 bases, with 15 bases between. CDR1 MNHEY and CDR2 SVGAGI come from the germline V gene. The CDR3 covers 14 residues. The CDR3 loop is CASSHGAGTDTQYF. CDR3 in DNA: TGTGCCAGCAGTCACGGGGCAGGGACCGATACGCAGTATTTT.

This clonotype appeared a few times. This chain links TRBV11-2 with TRBJ2-1; D not certain. CDR3 size: 14 residues. The V gene's germline CDR1 is SGHAT and CDR2 FQNNGV. The germline V and J ends were trimmed by 0 bases and 7 bases, with 10 bases remaining between them. The DNA of the CDR3 is TGTGCCAGCAGCTTAGACGCGACTCTGAATGAGCAGTTCTTC. Amino acid sequence: CASSLDATLNEQFF.

This clonotype was counted at least ten times. The chain employs TRBV24-1 and TRBJ2-1; 7 bases are a match to TRBD1. The germline V gene has CDR1 KGHDR and CDR2 SFDVKD. CDR3 length: 16 amino acids. With V trimmed by 4 bases and J by 2 bases, 7 bases remained unmatched. CDR3 protein: CATSESITGAYNEQFF. In DNA form, the CDR3 reads TGTGCCACCAGTGAGAGTATTACAGGGGCCTACAATGAGCAGTTCTTC.

This clonotype was counted a few times. The chain recombines TRBV29-1 with TRBJ2-1, with D maybe TRBD1 (6 bases). The length of the CDR3 is 14 residues. Trimming pared 6 bases from V and 0 bases from J, leaving 12 bases between. Per germline, CDR1 SQVTM and CDR2 ANQGSEA. Here the CDR3 reads CSVLGGSSYNEQFF. CDR3 nucleotides: TGCAGCGTCCTAGGGGGAAGCTCCTACAATGAGCAGTTCTTC.

At least ten counts were recorded for this clonotype. The chain employs TRBV6-5 and TRBJ2-5; tentatively, D is TRBD1 (7 bases). Germline CDR1 reads MNHEY; CDR2 reads SVGAGI. CDR3 length: 15 residues. Trimming cost V 6 bases and J 5 bases, with 19 bases left between them. The CDR3 here is CASSRTRGVGETQYF. CDR3 nucleotide sequence: TGTGCCAGCAGCCGAACCAGGGGGGTCGGGGAGACCCAGTACTTC.

This clonotype occurred a few times. The chain is built from TRBV12-3 or TRBV12-4 and TRBJ2-2; D is undetermined. V was cut by 2 bases and J by 9 bases, with 10 bases left in between. This CDR3 is built from 13 residues. CDR3 nucleotide sequence: TGTGCCAGCAGTTTACGGTCCCTGAGGGAGCTGTTTTTT. Translated, it gives CASSLRSLRELFF.

This clonotype was counted between two and nine times. V gene TRBV6-5 combines with J gene TRBJ2-1, with D possibly TRBD2 on 5 matching bases. The V gene lost 0 bases and the J gene lost 6 bases, with 12 bases spanning the gap. Germline V lookup: CDR1 MNHEY, CDR2 SVGAGI. This CDR3 region has 15 residues. The chain's CDR3 is CASSYSHPSFNEQFF. The CDR3 DNA is TGTGCCAGCAGTTACTCGCACCCTAGCTTCAATGAGCAGTTCTTC.

This clonotype was observed a few times. This chain joins TRBV28 and TRBJ2-7; D remains unclear. CDR1 and CDR2 from the germline V gene are MDHEN and SYDVKM. The CDR3 contains 13 residues. Trimming cost V 5 bases and J 3 bases, with 11 bases left between them. As DNA, the CDR3 is TGTGCCAGCAGTGGAGTTTCCCGCTACGAGCAGTACGTC. It codes for CASSGVSRYEQYV.

This clonotype is a singleton in its sample. This clone may be a read error of a much larger clone one base away. This chain links TRBV29-1 with TRBJ2-5; D is possibly TRBD2 (5 bases). CDR3 size: 12 residues. Germline V CDR1 and CDR2: SQVTM, ANQGSEA. CDR3 DNA: TGCAGCGTTGATTTGGCTAGGGAGACCCAGCACTTC. As protein: CSVDLARETQHF. Based on the CDR3 plus reference TRBV29-1 and TRBJ2-5, the full variable domain is SAVISQKPSRDICQRGTSLTIQCQVDSQVTMMFWYRQQPGQSLTLIATANQGSEATYESGFVIDKFPISRPNLTFSTLTVSNMSPEDSSIYLCSVDLARETQHFGPGTRLLVL.

About this clonotype itself: A much larger clone lies a single base off, so this may be a read error. This rearrangement joins TRBV11-2 to TRBJ2-5; D gene ambiguous. Germline V gene lookup returns CDR1 SGHAT and CDR2 FQNNGV. V was pared by 3 bases and J by 5 bases, with 7 bases between. This CDR3 is 12 amino acids long. As DNA, the CDR3 is TGTGCCAGCAGCTTTGCGGCGGAGACCCAGTACTTC. Amino acids: CASSFAAETQYF.

In this sample, this clonotype turned up many times. This sequence joins TRBV7-2 and TRBJ2-1; TRBD1 aligns across 9 bases. This CDR3 region has 15 residues. CDR1 is SGHTA and CDR2 is FQGNSA in the germline V gene. J lost 3 bases, V lost 4 bases, and 4 bases had no gene match. CDR3 in amino acids: CASSWGQGFYNEQFF. The CDR3 coding sequence is TGTGCCAGCAGCTGGGGACAGGGCTTCTACAATGAGCAGTTCTTC.

In its sample, this clonotype was seen a few times. The chain couples TRBV12-3 or TRBV12-4 to TRBJ2-1; 10 bases agree with TRBD2. V lost 10 bases to trimming and J lost 0 bases; unmatched junction nucleotides: 18. The CDR3 extends over 19 amino acids. Here the CDR3 reads CAIIFWASGGTSSYNEQFF. For the CDR3, the DNA is TGTGCCATCATTTTTTGGGCTAGCGGGGGAACGAGCTCCTACAATGAGCAGTTCTTC.

The table lists this clonotype with a few counts. The J gene is TRBJ1-3, the V gene TRBV6-1, with 7 bases lining up with TRBD1. Per the germline V gene, CDR1 is MNHNS and CDR2 is SASEGT. The CDR3 sequence is 16 residues long. The junction had 11 bases not matched to a gene; V was cut back by 7 bases and J by 2 bases. This CDR3 reads CASKPDDRVTGNTIYF. CDR3 coding DNA: TGTGCCAGCAAACCCGATGACAGGGTCACTGGAAACACCATATATTTT.

The genes are TRBV7-9 and TRBJ1-1, with D uncertain. V was shortened by 6 bases and J by 1 base, with 15 bases between the two germline ends. The CDR3 has 15 amino acids. Germline-derived CDR1 and CDR2 are SEHNR and FQNEAQ (reference sequence). CDR3 bases: TGTGCCAGCAGGCCCCGGGTGAGGGAGAACACTGAAGCTTTCTTT. The encoded protein is CASRPRVRENTEAFF. Drawing the rest from reference TRBV7-9 and TRBJ1-1, the complete variable domain is DTGVSQNPRHKITKRGQNVTFRCDPISEHNRLYWYRQTLGQGPEFLTYFQNEAQLEKSRLLSDRFSAERPKGSFSTLEIQRTEQGDSAMYLCASRPRVRENTEAFFGQGTRLTVV.

The table lists this clonotype with many counts. Here the CDR3 reads CSADSSFGTDTQYF. For the CDR3, the DNA is TGCAGTGCTGATAGTTCGTTCGGCACAGATACGCAGTATTTT. J is TRBJ2-3 and V is TRBV20-1, with D hard to call. The CDR3 is 14 residues long. The V and J ends lost 5 bases and 1 base respectively, with 13 bases between them. Germline CDR1 reads DFQATT; CDR2 reads SNEGSKA (reference sequence).